Each of the 26 T cell receptor beta chains below was sequenced from the same sample in a study of shared clonotypes between healthy human individuals. Only in-frame clones appear in the TCRdb table, and some are missing; sequencing was by immunoSEQ multiplex PCR. The data contain about 1.4 million clones, roughly 97% of them singletons. The specimen sequenced was naive CD4+ T cells sorted from blood. The subset was: CD45RA+ positively selected. These receptor sequences come from a man aged 30 to 45 in good health.

This chain joins TRBV4-1 and TRBJ2-5; tentative D call: TRBD2 (5 bases). CDR1 MGHRA and CDR2 YSYEKL come from the germline V gene. The CDR3 spans 14 residues. Trimming left V 2 bases short and J 5 bases short, with 12 bases between. The CDR3 DNA follows: TGCGCCAGCAGCCAACAGGACTCGGGGGAGACCCAGTACTTC. Its protein is CASSQQDSGETQYF.

This clone has more than one count but fewer than ten. The rearrangement uses TRBV7-8 and TRBJ1-4; 12 bases agree with TRBD1. V was clipped by 5 bases and J by 10 bases; unmatched bases: 8. Germline assignment: CDR1 SGHVS and CDR2 FQNEAQ. The CDR3 spans 15 residues. The CDR3 region is CASSGPGQGAIKLFF. CDR3 nucleotides: TGTGCCAGCAGCGGACCGGGACAGGGGGCGATAAAACTGTTTTTT.

The V call is TRBV4-1, the J call TRBJ1-2, with D unresolved. Germline V gene lookup returns CDR1 MGHRA and CDR2 YSYEKL. Trimming shortened V by 8 bases and J by 3 bases, and 4 bases separated the two germline ends. The CDR3 has 10 residues. CDR3 region: CASCDYGYTF. The CDR3 region has the DNA TGCGCCAGCTGCGACTATGGCTACACCTTC.

The CDR3 spells CATSRGTGGRDETQYF. In DNA, the CDR3 is TGTGCCACCAGCAGAGGTACAGGGGGCCGGGATGAGACCCAGTACTTC. This rearrangement joins TRBV15 to TRBJ2-5; 9 nucleotides match TRBD1. Germline V gives CDR1 LNHNV, CDR2 YYDKDF (reference sequence). CDR3 length: 16 residues. The V gene end was trimmed by 1 base and the J gene end by 5 bases; junction bases not matched to a gene: 8.

This clone has just one count. This chain joins TRBV7-9 and TRBJ1-1, with D possibly matching TRBD1 (5 bases). Trimming cost V 5 bases and J 2 bases, with 12 bases left between them. Germline V lookup: CDR1 SEHNR, CDR2 FQNEAQ (reference sequence). This CDR3 is built from 14 residues. The CDR3: CASSPRQYNTEAFF. In nucleotides, the CDR3 is TGTGCCAGCAGCCCTCGACAGTACAACACTGAAGCTTTCTTT.

The V call is TRBV5-4, the J call TRBJ2-3; the match to TRBD2 covers 9 bases. J lost 0 bases, V lost 5 bases, and 7 bases had no gene match. This CDR3 comprises 16 residues. The V gene's germline CDR1 is SGHNT and CDR2 YYREEE (reference sequence). The CDR3 DNA reads TGTGCCAGCAGTTCCGCGCGGGAGGGAAGCACAGATACGCAGTATTTT. This translates into CASSSAREGSTDTQYF.

The chain employs TRBV10-2 and TRBJ2-5; maybe TRBD2 (6 bases). V shed 7 bases and J shed 7 bases, with 19 bases lying between them. Per germline, CDR1 WSHSY and CDR2 SAAADI. The CDR3 length is 14 residues. This CDR3 is CASTKREPVGTQYF. Written as DNA, the CDR3 is TGCGCCAGCACTAAACGGGAGCCGGTGGGGACCCAGTACTTC.

This clone was counted once. The chain carries TRBV28 and TRBJ1-2; D is possibly TRBD1 (5 bases). The V end was cut by 6 bases, the J end by 4 bases, with 9 bases between. Germline CDR1 reads MDHEN; CDR2 reads SYDVKM. The CDR3 is 12 residues long. The CDR3 sequence is CASSPGIYGYTF. The CDR3 nucleotides are TGTGCCAGCAGCCCAGGGATCTATGGCTACACCTTC.

Written as DNA, the CDR3 is TGTGCCAGCAGCGCCTTGGACAGGGGGCCACCTGGCTACACCTTC. As protein: CASSALDRGPPGYTF. The V and J genes are TRBV9 and TRBJ1-2, with TRBD1 matching 11 bases. The V segment lost 3 bases and the J segment 7 bases; nucleotides outside the gene matches: 8. This CDR3 region has 15 residues. Germline V gives CDR1 SGDLS, CDR2 YYNGEE.

The J gene is TRBJ2-3, the V gene TRBV9, with 7 bases aligning to TRBD1. The V segment lost 2 bases and the J segment 2 bases; nucleotides outside the gene matches: 8. CDR3 length: 16 amino acids. Germline V lookup: CDR1 SGDLS, CDR2 YYNGEE. The CDR3 DNA reads TGTGCCAGCAGCGTCGGGGACAGCCAAAACACAGATACGCAGTATTTT. Its translation is CASSVGDSQNTDTQYF.

CDR3 nucleotides: TGTGCCAGCTCACCGAGGCACAGGGGACAAGAGACCCAGTACTTC. Encoded protein: CASSPRHRGQETQYF. V usage is TRBV18 and J usage is TRBJ2-5; 7 nucleotides agree with TRBD1. This CDR3 is built from 15 residues. Germline V CDR1 and CDR2: KGHSH, LQKENI. V shed 3 bases and J 2 bases; nucleotides not matched to a gene: 6.

This clone was seen just once. The J gene is TRBJ2-7, the V gene TRBV7-9; 7 nucleotides line up with TRBD1. The CDR3 consists of 18 residues. The ends lost 5 bases at V and 3 bases at J; junction bases unmatched: 19. Germline V gene lookup returns CDR1 SEHNR and CDR2 FQNEAQ (reference sequence). CDR3 coding DNA: TGTGCCAGCAGCCCTCATTGGGTCCGAGGAAGGGACAGCTACGAGCAGTACTTC. Translating it yields CASSPHWVRGRDSYEQYF.

This chain links TRBV7-3 with TRBJ2-1, with TRBD2 as a possible D gene (5 bases). CDR1 is SGHTA and CDR2 is FQGTGA in the germline V gene. Trimming stripped 4 bases from V and 3 bases from J, with 10 bases between. The CDR3 length is 14 residues. The CDR3: CASSSGNSYNEQFF. The CDR3, as DNA: TGTGCCAGCAGCTCCGGGAACAGCTACAATGAGCAGTTCTTC.

The chain is built from TRBV2 and TRBJ1-2; 10 positions agree with TRBD1. Trimming at V came to 8 bases and at J to 4 bases, leaving 10 bases not matched to a gene. This CDR3 region has 15 residues. Germline V gene data show CDR1 as SNHLY and CDR2 as FYNNEI. In DNA form, the CDR3 reads TGTGCCAGCTTAAAAGACAGGGGGCTTAGCTATGGCTACACCTTC. Protein sequence: CASLKDRGLSYGYTF.

The J gene is TRBJ2-5, the V gene TRBV19; D is perhaps TRBD2 (5 bases). This CDR3 region has 14 residues. CDR1 and CDR2 from the germline V gene are LNHDA and SQIVND (reference sequence). The germline V and J ends were trimmed by 3 bases and 0 bases, with 8 bases remaining between them. The CDR3 region is CASSISGNQETQYF. CDR3 nucleotide sequence: TGTGCCAGTAGTATCAGCGGAAACCAAGAGACCCAGTACTTC.

V gene TRBV7-9 combines with J gene TRBJ2-7; D is perhaps TRBD2 (6 bases). Germline-derived CDR1 and CDR2 are SEHNR and FQNEAQ (reference sequence). This CDR3 spans 13 amino acids. V gave up 0 bases and J gave up 8 bases, with 11 bases separating them. The CDR3, as DNA: TGTGCCAGCAGCTTAGCGGGAGGCGGACAGCAGTACTTC. Translated: CASSLAGGGQQYF.

With respect to this clone: The sample has other DNA sequences that encode this CDR3 too. The J gene is TRBJ2-1, the V gene TRBV5-1; D gene uncertain. Trimming pared 2 bases from V and 3 bases from J, leaving 12 bases between. The CDR3 is 15 residues long. The germline gives CDR1 SGHRS, CDR2 YFSETQ. This chain's CDR3 is CASSFPRGSYNEQFF. The CDR3 DNA sequence: TGCGCCAGCAGCTTTCCCAGAGGAAGCTACAATGAGCAGTTCTTC.

The V call is TRBV10-1, the J call TRBJ1-1, with TRBD1 identical over 9 bases. J gave up 4 bases and V 3 bases, and 15 bases lay outside the gene matches. The CDR3 consists of 18 residues. Germline CDR1 WNHNN, CDR2 SYGVQD (reference sequence). CDR3 sequence: CASSDFVPGQGASTEAFF. In nucleotides, the CDR3 is TGCGCCAGCAGTGACTTCGTCCCGGGACAGGGAGCGAGCACTGAAGCTTTCTTT.

The chain has TRBV28 and TRBJ2-2, with 8 bases identical to TRBD2. Germline V gene lookup returns CDR1 MDHEN and CDR2 SYDVKM. With 6 bases clipped from V and 5 bases from J, the junction kept 8 bases outside the gene matches. The CDR3 consists of 15 residues. CDR3 sequence reads: CASRPGLGGTGELFF. The CDR3 DNA sequence: TGTGCCAGCAGACCGGGACTAGGCGGTACCGGGGAGCTGTTTTTT.

The chain employs TRBV6-1 and TRBJ2-4; 8 bases map to TRBD1. The CDR3 is 15 residues long. Germline V CDR1 and CDR2: MNHNS, SASEGT. Trimming removed 11 bases from V and 0 bases from J; junction bases left unmatched: 9. CDR3 region: CAGGTGPLAKNIQYF. The CDR3 nucleotides read TGTGCCGGGGGGACAGGTCCACTAGCCAAAAACATTCAGTACTTC.

The chain employs TRBV2 and TRBJ2-1; 10 nucleotides agree with TRBD2. This CDR3 comprises 19 residues. V lost 6 bases to trimming and J lost 5 bases; unmatched junction nucleotides: 19. Germline V gene lookup returns CDR1 SNHLY and CDR2 FYNNEI. CDR3 region: CASSRGLANTLLGDNEQFF. CDR3 coding DNA: TGTGCCAGCAGCCGGGGACTAGCGAACACCCTCCTTGGGGACAATGAGCAGTTCTTC.

This clone was detected only once. The chain couples TRBV19 to TRBJ2-3; D is ambiguous. Germline assignment: CDR1 LNHDA and CDR2 SQIVND (reference sequence). V lost 1 base and J 0 bases, leaving 5 bases between the germline ends. CDR3 size: 14 residues. CDR3 region: CASSIAQSTDTQYF. CDR3 in DNA: TGTGCCAGTAGTATAGCCCAGAGCACAGATACGCAGTATTTT.

The chain couples TRBV27 to TRBJ2-1; 12 bases fit TRBD2. The CDR3 covers 17 residues. Germline assignment: CDR1 MNHEY and CDR2 SMNVEV (reference sequence). Unmatched junction bases numbered 10, after V lost 6 bases and J lost 4 bases. CDR3 sequence: CASSLTSGRTRYNEQFF. In DNA, the CDR3 is TGTGCCAGCAGCCTGACTAGCGGGAGAACGAGGTACAATGAGCAGTTCTTC.

This clone was picked up one time. CDR3 in amino acids: CASSEGLAGLETQYF. As DNA, the CDR3 is TGTGCCAGCAGCGAAGGACTAGCGGGGTTAGAGACCCAGTACTTC. The chain carries TRBV5-4 and TRBJ2-5, with 12 bases matching TRBD2. This CDR3 region has 15 residues. The trim removed 4 bases at V and 4 bases at J, leaving 5 bases unmatched. In germline, CDR1 is SGHNT, CDR2 YYREEE (reference sequence).

This sequence joins TRBV27 and TRBJ1-2; D not resolved. Between the trimmed V and J ends, which lost 1 base and 4 bases, there was a span of 7 bases. Germline V gene sequence: CDR1 MNHEY, CDR2 SMNVEV (reference sequence). This CDR3 contains 13 residues. The CDR3 sequence is CASSLLGGYGYTF. DNA for the CDR3: TGTGCCAGCAGTTTATTAGGCGGCTATGGCTACACCTTC.

The chain employs TRBV28 and TRBJ1-1; D might be TRBD1 (5 bases). Germline values: CDR1 MDHEN, CDR2 SYDVKM. V lost 5 bases and J 1 base, leaving 11 bases between the germline ends. CDR3 length: 14 amino acids. CDR3 sequence: CASSPYRRNTEAFF. DNA for the CDR3: TGTGCCAGCAGTCCCTACAGGAGGAACACTGAAGCTTTCTTT. Drawing the rest from reference TRBV28 and TRBJ1-1, the complete variable domain is DVKVTQSSRYLVKRTGEKVFLECVQDMDHENMFWYRQDPGLGLRLIYFSYDVKMKEKGDIPEGYSVSREKKERFSLILESASTNQTSMYLCASSPYRRNTEAFFGQGTRLTVV.